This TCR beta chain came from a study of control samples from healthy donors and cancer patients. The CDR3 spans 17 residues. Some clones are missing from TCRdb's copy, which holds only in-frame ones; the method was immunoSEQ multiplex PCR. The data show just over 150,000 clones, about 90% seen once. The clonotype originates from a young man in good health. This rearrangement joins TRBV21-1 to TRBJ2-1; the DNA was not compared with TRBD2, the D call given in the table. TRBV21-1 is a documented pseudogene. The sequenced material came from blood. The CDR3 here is CASSLPAAGASYNEQFF. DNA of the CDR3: TGTGCCAGCAGCCTCCCCGCAGCGGGAGCTTCCTACAATGAGCAGTTCTTC.